A selection of T cell receptor beta chains follows, all from one sample in a study of control samples from healthy donors and cancer patients. Assay used: immunoSEQ multiplex PCR; TCRdb lists only in-frame clones, some missing. Reported are some 190,000 clones; the ten largest clones contain around 2%. The sequenced material came from blood. Source of these receptors: a woman aged 25 to 39 in good health. CDR3s include the opening cysteine and the closing phenylalanine or tryptophan. D genes are given only for firm matches.

d_gene	v_gene	j_gene	CDR3aa	CDR3nt
TRBD1	TRBV5-1	TRBJ1-5	CASSAGTGYSNQPQHF	TGCGCCAGCAGCGCCGGGACAGGGTATAGCAATCAGCCCCAGCATTTT
.	TRBV7-9	TRBJ2-7	CASSLGADSEQYF	TGTGCCAGCAGCTTAGGGGCAGACAGTGAGCAGTACTTC
.	TRBV28	TRBJ1-3	CASSLGLVASGNTIYF	TGTGCCAGCAGTTTAGGGCTGGTCGCCTCTGGAAACACCATATATTTT
.	TRBV7-9	TRBJ2-1	CASSSEQVLVYNEQFF	TGTGCCAGCAGCTCAGAACAGGTACTCGTCTACAATGAGCAGTTCTTC
.	TRBV18	TRBJ2-3	CASSPLSSTDTQYF	TGTGCCAGCTCTCCACTCTCTAGCACAGATACGCAGTATTTT
TRBD1	TRBV11-2	TRBJ1-2	CASSLAGTGTLDF	TGTGCCAGCAGCTTAGCAGGGACAGGTACACTAGACTTC
TRBD1	TRBV2	TRBJ2-7	CATQPQTGPSEQYF	TGTGCCACCCAGCCCCAGACAGGGCCGAGTGAGCAGTACTTC
.	TRBV29-1	TRBJ1-2	CSVEEGNYGYTF	TGCAGCGTTGAAGAAGGGAACTATGGCTACACCTTC
.	TRBV5-5	TRBJ1-4	CASSQGQSSEKLFF	TGTGCCAGCAGCCAAGGACAGAGTAGCGAAAAACTGTTTTTT
.	TRBV4-1	TRBJ1-3	CASSQHSGNTIYF	TGCGCCAGCAGCCAACACTCTGGAAACACCATATATTTT
.	TRBV10-3	TRBJ2-7	CAISEHLVRIYEQYF	TGTGCCATCAGTGAGCACCTGGTAAGAATATACGAGCAGTACTTC
.	TRBV21-1	TRBJ2-5	CASSKEGGETQYF	TGTGCCAGCAGCAAAGAGGGGGGAGAGACCCAGTACTTC
.	TRBV4-1	TRBJ2-7	CASSQEGGSYAYEQYF	TGCGCCAGCAGCCAAGAAGGAGGCAGCTATGCCTACGAGCAGTACTTC
TRBD2	TRBV3-1/TRBV3-2	TRBJ2-7	CASSHSKGRVREQYF	TGTGCCAGCAGCCACTCCAAGGGGAGGGTGAGGGAGCAGTACTTC
.	TRBV29-1	TRBJ1-5	CSDRRMGVSNQPQHF	TGCAGCGACAGAAGAATGGGAGTTAGCAATCAGCCCCAGCATTTT
TRBD1	TRBV19	TRBJ1-5	CASTSPPGTGKFQPQHF	TGTGCCAGTACCTCACCTCCCGGGACAGGGAAGTTTCAGCCCCAGCATTTT
.	TRBV15	TRBJ1-3	CATSRDLGAGNTIYF	TGTGCCACCAGCAGAGATCTAGGTGCTGGAAACACCATATATTTT
.	TRBV12-3/TRBV12-4	TRBJ1-5	CASSPDQPQHF	TGTGCCAGCAGTCCCGATCAGCCCCAGCATTTT
TRBD1	TRBV29-1	TRBJ2-7	CSVGLRDRGRYEQYF	TGCAGCGTTGGACTTAGGGACAGGGGGCGGTACGAGCAGTACTTC
.	TRBV7-2	TRBJ1-2	CASSLYQNLNYGYTF	TGTGCCAGCAGCTTATACCAAAACTTGAACTATGGCTACACCTTC
.	TRBV11-3	TRBJ1-1	CASSLDPTGGYMVAFF	TGTGCCAGCAGCTTAGATCCTACGGGGGGATATATGGTGGCTTTCTTT
.	TRBV4-3	TRBJ2-3	CASSQGEGTTDTQYF	TGCGCCAGCAGCCAAGGGGAAGGGACCACAGATACGCAGTATTTT
.	TRBV24-1	TRBJ2-1	CATSDPDPSGDEQFF	TGTGCCACCAGTGATCCCGACCCCTCGGGGGATGAGCAGTTCTTC
.	TRBV29-1	TRBJ2-1	CSVEKGTGHNEQFF	TGCAGCGTGGAGAAGGGGACTGGACACAATGAGCAGTTCTTC
.	TRBV7-2	TRBJ2-1	CASPGDSSSYNEQFF	TGTGCCAGCCCGGGGGATTCCAGCTCCTACAATGAGCAGTTCTTC
TRBD1	TRBV5-5	TRBJ2-4	CASSPWTGGGWWDIQYF	TGTGCCAGCAGCCCCTGGACAGGGGGCGGGTGGTGGGACATTCAGTACTTC